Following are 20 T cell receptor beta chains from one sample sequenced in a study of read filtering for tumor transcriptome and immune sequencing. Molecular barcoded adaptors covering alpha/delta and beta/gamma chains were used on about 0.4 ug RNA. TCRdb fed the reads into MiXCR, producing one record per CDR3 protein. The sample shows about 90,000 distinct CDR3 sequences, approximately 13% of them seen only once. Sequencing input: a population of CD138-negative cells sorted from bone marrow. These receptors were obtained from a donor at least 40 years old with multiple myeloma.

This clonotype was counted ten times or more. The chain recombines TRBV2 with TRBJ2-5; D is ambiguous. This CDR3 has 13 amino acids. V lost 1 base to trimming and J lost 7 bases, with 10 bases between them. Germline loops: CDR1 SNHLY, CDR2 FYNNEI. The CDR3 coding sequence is TGTGCCAGCAGTGAAGTTGCGACGGGGACCCAGTACTTC. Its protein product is CASSEVATGTQYF.

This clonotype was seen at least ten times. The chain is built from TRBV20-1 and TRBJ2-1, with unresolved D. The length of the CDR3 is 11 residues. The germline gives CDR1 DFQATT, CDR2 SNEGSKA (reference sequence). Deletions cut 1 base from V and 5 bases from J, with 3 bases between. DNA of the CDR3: TGCAGTGCTAGAGGGGACAATGAGCAGTTCTTC. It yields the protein CSARGDNEQFF.

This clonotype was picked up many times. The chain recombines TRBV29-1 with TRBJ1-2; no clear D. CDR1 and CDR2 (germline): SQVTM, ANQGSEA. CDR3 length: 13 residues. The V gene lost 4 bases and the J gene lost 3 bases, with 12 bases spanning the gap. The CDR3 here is CSVGSGMDYGYTF. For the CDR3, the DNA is TGCAGCGTTGGATCCGGTATGGACTATGGCTACACCTTC.

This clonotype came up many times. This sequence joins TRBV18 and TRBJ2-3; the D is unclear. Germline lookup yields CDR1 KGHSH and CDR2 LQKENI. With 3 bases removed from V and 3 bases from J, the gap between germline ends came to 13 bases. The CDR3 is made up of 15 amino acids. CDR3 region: CASSPRPGWTDTQYF. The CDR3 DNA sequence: TGTGCCAGCTCACCTCGACCGGGTTGGACAGATACGCAGTATTTT.

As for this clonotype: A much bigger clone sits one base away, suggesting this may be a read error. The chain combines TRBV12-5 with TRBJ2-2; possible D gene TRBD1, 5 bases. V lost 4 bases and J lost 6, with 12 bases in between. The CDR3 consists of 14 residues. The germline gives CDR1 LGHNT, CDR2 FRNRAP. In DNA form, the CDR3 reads TGTGCTAGTGGTTCCTACAGGACCGCCGGGGAGCTGTTTTTT. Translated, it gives CASGSYRTAGELFF.

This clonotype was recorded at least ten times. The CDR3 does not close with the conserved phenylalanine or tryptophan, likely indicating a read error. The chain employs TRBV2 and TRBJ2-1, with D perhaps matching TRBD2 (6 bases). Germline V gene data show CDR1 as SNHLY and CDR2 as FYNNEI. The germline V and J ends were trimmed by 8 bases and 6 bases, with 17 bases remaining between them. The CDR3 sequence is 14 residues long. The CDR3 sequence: CASSDPRGCNEQFL. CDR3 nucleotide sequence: TGTGCCAGCTCCGACCCACGGGGGTGCAATGAGCAGTTCCTC.

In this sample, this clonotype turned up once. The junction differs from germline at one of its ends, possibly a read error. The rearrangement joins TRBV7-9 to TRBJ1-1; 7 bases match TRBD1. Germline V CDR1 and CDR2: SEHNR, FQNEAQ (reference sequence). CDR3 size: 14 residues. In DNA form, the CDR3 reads TGTGCCAGCACCAAAGGACAGGTGAACGCTGAAGCTTTCTTT. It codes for CASTKGQVNAEAFF.

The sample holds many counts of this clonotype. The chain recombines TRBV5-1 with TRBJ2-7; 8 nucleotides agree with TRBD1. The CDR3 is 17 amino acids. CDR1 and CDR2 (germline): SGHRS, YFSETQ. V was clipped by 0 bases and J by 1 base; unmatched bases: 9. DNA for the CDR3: TGCGCCAGCAGCTTGGTTCCATCCGGGACAGGATCCTACGAGCAGTACTTC. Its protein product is CASSLVPSGTGSYEQYF.

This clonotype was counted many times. The CDR3 nucleotides are TGTGCCAGCAGCCAAGGGATAGTCCGTAGGGACTACGAGCAGTACTTC. Encoded protein: CASSQGIVRRDYEQYF. V usage is TRBV3-1 and J usage is TRBJ2-7; D unclear. V lost 1 base, J lost 3 bases, and 16 bases lay in between. CDR1 and CDR2 from the germline V gene are LGHDT and YNNKEL (reference sequence). The CDR3 contains 16 residues.

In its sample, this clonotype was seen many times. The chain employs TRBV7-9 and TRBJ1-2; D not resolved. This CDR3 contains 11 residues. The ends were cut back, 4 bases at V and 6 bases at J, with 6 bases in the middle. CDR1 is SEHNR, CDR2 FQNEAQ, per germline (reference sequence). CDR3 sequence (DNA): TGTGCCAGCAGCTCTATAGATGGCTACACCTTC. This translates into CASSSIDGYTF.

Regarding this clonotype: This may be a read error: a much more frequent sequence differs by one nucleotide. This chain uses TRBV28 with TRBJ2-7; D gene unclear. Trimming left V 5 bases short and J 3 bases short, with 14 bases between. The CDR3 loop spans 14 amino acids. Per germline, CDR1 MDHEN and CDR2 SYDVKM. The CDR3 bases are TGTGCCAGCAGTAATAACAGCGTTAGCTACGAGCAGTACTTC. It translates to CASSNNSVSYEQYF.

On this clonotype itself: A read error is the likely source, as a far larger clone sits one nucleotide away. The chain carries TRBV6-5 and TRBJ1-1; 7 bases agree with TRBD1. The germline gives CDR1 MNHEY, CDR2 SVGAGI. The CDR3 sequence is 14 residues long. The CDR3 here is CASRTQGGGTKAFF. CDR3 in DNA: TGTGCCAGCAGAACACAGGGAGGGGGCACTAAAGCTTTCTTT.

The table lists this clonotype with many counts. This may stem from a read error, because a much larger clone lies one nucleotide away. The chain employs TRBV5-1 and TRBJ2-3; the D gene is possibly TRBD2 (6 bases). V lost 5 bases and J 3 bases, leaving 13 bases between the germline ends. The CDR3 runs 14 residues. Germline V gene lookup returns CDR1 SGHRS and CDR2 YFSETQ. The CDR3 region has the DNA TGCGCCAGCAGTTTAGGACGGGGGACAGATACGCAGTATTTT. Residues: CASSLGRGTDTQYF.

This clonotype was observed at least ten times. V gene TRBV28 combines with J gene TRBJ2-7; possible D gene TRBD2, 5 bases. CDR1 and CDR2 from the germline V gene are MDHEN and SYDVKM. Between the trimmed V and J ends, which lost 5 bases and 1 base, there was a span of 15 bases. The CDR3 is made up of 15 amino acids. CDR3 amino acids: CASSLTVTGSYEQYF. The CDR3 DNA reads TGTGCCAGCAGTCTGACCGTGACGGGATCCTACGAGCAGTACTTC.

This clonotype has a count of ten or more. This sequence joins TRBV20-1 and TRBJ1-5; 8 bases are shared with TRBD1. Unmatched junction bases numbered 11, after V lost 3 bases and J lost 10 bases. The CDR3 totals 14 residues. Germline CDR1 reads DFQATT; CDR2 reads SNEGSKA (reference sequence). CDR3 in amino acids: CSARGGTGTRPQHF. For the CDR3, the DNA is TGCAGTGCTAGGGGTGGGACAGGAACTCGTCCCCAGCATTTT.

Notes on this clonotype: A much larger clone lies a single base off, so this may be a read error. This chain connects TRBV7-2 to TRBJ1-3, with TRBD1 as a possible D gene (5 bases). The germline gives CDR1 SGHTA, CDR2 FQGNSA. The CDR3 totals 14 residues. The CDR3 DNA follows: TGTGCCAGCAGCCCCGGGACCTCTGGAAGCACCATATATTTT. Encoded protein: CASSPGTSGSTIYF.

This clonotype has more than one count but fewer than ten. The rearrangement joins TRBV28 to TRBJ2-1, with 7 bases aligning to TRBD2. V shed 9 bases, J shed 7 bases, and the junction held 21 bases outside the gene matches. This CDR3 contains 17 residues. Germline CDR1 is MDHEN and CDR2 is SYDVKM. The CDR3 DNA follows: TGTGCCAGTTGGGCTGGCGGCGGGAGCTTTTCTTGGAATGAGCAGTTCTTC. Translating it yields CASWAGGGSFSWNEQFF.

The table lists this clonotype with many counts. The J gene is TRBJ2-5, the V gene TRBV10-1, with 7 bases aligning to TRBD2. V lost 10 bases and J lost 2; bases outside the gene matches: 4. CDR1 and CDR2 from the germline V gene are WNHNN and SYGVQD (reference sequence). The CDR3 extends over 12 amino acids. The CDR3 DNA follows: TGCGCCACCTCTAGCGGTCAAGAGACCCAGTACTTC. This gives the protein CATSSGQETQYF.

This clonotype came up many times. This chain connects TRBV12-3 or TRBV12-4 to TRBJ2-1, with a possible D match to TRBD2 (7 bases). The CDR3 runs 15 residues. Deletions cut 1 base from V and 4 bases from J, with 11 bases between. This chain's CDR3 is CASSLVRGRYNEQFF. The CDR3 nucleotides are TGTGCCAGCAGTTTAGTGCGGGGGCGATACAATGAGCAGTTCTTC.

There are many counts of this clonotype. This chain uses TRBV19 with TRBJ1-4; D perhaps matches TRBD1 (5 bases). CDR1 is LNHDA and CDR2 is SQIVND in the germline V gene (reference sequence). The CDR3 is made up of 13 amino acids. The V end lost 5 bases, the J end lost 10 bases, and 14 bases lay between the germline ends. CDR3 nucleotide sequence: TGTGCCAGTAGTCCGACCGGCGGGGGAAAACTGTTTTTT. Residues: CASSPTGGGKLFF.